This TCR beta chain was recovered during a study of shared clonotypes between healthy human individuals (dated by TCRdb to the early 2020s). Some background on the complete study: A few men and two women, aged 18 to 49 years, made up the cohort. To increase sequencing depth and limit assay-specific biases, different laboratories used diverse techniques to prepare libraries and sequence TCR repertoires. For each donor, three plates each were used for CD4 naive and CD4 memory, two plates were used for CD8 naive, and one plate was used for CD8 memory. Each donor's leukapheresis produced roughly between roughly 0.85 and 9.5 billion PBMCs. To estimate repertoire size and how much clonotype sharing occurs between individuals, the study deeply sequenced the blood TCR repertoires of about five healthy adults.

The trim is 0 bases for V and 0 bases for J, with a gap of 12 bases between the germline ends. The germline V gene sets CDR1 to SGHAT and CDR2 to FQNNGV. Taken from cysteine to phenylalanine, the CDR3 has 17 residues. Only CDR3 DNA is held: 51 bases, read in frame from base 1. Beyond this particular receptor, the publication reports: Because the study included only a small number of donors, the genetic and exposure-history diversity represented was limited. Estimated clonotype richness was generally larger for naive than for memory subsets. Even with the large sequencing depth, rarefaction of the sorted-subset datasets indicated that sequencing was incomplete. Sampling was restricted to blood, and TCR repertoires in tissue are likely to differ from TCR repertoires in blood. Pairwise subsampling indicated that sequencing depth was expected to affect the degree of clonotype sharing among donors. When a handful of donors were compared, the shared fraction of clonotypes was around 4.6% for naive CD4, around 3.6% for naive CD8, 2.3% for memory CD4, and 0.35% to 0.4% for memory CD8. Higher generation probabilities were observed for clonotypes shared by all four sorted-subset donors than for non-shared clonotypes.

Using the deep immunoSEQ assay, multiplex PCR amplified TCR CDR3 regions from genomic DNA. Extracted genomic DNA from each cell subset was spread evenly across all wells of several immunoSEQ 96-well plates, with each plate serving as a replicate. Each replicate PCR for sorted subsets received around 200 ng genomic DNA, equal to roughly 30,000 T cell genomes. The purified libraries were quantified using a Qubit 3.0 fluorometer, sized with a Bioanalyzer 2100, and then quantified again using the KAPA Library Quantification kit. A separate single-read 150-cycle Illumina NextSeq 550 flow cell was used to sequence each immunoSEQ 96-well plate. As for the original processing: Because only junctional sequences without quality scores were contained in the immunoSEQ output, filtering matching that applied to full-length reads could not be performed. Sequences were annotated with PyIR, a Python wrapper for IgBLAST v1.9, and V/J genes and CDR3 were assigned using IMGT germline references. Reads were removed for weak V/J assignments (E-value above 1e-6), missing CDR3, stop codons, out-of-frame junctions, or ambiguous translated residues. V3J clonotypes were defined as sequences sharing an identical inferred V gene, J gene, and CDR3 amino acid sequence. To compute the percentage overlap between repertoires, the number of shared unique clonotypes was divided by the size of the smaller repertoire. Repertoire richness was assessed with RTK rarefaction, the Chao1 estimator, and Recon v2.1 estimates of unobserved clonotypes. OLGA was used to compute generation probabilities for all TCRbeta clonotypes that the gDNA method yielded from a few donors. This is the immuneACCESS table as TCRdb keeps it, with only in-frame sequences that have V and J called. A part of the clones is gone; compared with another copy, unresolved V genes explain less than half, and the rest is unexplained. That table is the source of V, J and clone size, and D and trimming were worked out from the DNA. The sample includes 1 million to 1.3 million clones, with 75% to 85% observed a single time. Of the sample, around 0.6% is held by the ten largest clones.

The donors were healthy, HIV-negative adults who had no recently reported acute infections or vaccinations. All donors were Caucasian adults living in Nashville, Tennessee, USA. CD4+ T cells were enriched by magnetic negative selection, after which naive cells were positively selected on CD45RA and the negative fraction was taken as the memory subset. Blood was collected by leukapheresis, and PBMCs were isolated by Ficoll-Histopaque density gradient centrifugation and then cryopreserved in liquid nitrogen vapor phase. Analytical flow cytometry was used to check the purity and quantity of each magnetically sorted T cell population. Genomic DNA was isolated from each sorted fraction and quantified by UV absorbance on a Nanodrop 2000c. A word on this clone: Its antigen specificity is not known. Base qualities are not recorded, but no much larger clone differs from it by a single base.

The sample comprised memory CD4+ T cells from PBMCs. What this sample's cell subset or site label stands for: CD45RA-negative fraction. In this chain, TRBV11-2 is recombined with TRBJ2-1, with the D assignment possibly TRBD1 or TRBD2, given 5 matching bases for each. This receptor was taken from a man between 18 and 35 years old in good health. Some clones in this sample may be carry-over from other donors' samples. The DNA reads TGTGCCAGCAGCTTAGATAGGTCGGGGACCTCCTACAATGAGCAGTTCTTC. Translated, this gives CASSLDRSGTSYNEQFF.